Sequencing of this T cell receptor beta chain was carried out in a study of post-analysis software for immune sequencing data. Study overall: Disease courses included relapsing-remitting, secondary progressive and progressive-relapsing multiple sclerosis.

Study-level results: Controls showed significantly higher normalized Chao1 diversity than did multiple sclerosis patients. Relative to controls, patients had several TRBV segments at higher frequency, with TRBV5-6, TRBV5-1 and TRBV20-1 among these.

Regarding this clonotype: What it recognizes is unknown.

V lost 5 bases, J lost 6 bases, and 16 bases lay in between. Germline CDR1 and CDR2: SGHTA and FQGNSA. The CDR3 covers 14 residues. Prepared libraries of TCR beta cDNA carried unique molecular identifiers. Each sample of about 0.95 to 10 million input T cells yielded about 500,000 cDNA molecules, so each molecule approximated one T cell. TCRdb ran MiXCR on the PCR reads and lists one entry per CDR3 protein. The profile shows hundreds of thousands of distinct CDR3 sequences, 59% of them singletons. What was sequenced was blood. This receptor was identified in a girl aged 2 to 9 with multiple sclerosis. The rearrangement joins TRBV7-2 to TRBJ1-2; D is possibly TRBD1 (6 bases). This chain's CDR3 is CASSPRGGRDGYTF. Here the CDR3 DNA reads TGTGCCAGCAGCCCTCGAGGGGGGCGGGATGGCTACACCTTC.